This T cell receptor beta chain was found in a study of blood T cell repertoires in COVID-19. Study-wide context: The origin of the acute and convalescent COVID-19 samples was the United States, Italy and Spain. From T cells, B-cell-depleted T cells, or PBMCs came the material, which was cDNA or gDNA.

Source study methods: Reference gene primer amplification gave nucleated cell count estimates. Clones were sequenced by immunoSEQ multiplex PCR, and TCRdb holds only the in-frame ones, with some missing. V and J calls and clone size are copied from that table; D and trimming were computed from the DNA. The data hold about 190,000 clones, with 80% to 90% observed a single time. Germline V CDR1 and CDR2: SGDLS, YYNGEE. V gave up 4 bases and J gave up 6 bases, with 13 bases separating them. The CDR3 runs to 14 residues. The receptor was derived from a woman aged 70-85 years with active or convalescent COVID-19. The chain couples TRBV9 to TRBJ2-2, with D possibly TRBD2 on 6 matching bases. Sequenced material: peripheral blood. The DNA of the CDR3 is TGTGCCAGCAGCATTCGACTAGGATCCGGGGAGCTGTTTTTT. Protein: CASSIRLGSGELFF.